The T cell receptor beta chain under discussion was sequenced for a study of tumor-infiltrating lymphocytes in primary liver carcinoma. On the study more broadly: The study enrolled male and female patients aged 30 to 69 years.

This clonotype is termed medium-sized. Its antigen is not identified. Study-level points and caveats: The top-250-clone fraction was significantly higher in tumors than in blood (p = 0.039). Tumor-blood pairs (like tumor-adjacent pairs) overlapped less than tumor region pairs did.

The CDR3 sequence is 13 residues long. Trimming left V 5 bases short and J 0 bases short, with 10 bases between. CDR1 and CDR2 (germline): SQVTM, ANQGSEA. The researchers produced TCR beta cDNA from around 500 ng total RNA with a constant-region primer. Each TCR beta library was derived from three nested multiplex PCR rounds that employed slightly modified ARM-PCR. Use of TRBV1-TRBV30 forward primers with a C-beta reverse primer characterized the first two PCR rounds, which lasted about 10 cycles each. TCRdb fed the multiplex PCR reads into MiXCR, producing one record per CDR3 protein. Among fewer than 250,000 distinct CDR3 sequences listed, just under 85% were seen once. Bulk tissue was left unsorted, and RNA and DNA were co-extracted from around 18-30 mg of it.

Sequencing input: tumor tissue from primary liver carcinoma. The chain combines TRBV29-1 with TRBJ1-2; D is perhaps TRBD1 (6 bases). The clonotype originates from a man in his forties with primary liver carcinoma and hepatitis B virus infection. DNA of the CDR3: TGCAGCGTTTTCGGACAGACTAACTATGGCTACACCTTC. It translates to CSVFGQTNYGYTF.